This is a list of T cell receptor beta chains from one sample in a study of blood T cells in healthy people across ages. MiXCR, run by TCRdb on the 5' RACE reads, gives a single entry per CDR3 protein. There are 1.5 million to 2 million distinct CDR3 sequences in the sample; over 25% occur only once, and roughly 8% lies in the top ten. The specimen sequenced was blood. The receptors stem from a woman in her 30s in good health. Both conserved end residues are trimmed from each CDR3.

V gene: TRBV9; J gene: TRBJ1-2; CDR3 protein: ASSTQTGPNYGYT
V gene: TRBV6-2/TRBV6-3; J gene: TRBJ1-4; CDR3 protein: ASSLSSGTRQGKLF
V gene: TRBV4-2; J gene: TRBJ2-1; CDR3 protein: ASSQESGGANEQF
V gene: TRBV6-2/TRBV6-3; J gene: TRBJ2-1; CDR3 protein: ASSYWRRDRDYNEQF
V gene: TRBV29-1; J gene: TRBJ2-3; CDR3 protein: SAELTTDTQY
V gene: TRBV9; J gene: TRBJ2-1; CDR3 protein: ASSTVDHEQF
V gene: TRBV27; J gene: TRBJ2-7; CDR3 protein: ASSLGTGIYEQY
V gene: TRBV20-1; J gene: TRBJ1-1; CDR3 protein: SASLEAF
V gene: TRBV28; J gene: TRBJ2-7; CDR3 protein: ASSSLGQGSAYEQY
V gene: TRBV29-1; J gene: TRBJ1-2; CDR3 protein: SVARTDLTRGYT
V gene: TRBV5-1; J gene: TRBJ1-3; CDR3 protein: ASSRAQHPQSGNTIY
V gene: TRBV12-3/TRBV12-4; J gene: TRBJ2-1; CDR3 protein: AISSAGTGGITYNEQF
V gene: TRBV6-5; J gene: TRBJ1-5; CDR3 protein: AGSSRTGNNQPQH
V gene: TRBV18; J gene: TRBJ2-5; CDR3 protein: ASSPTDQETQY
V gene: TRBV20-1; J gene: TRBJ1-2; CDR3 protein: SARSGEVYGYT
V gene: TRBV27; J gene: TRBJ1-5; CDR3 protein: ASGRTGGSNQPQH
V gene: TRBV7-2; J gene: TRBJ2-1; CDR3 protein: ASSSGSPNEQF
V gene: TRBV7-2; J gene: TRBJ2-2; CDR3 protein: ASSLAAGGHGELF
V gene: TRBV28; J gene: TRBJ2-7; CDR3 protein: ASSPPGGADEQY
V gene: TRBV15; J gene: TRBJ2-1; CDR3 protein: ATSRESSGSSSEQF
V gene: TRBV6-6; J gene: TRBJ1-1; CDR3 protein: ASRSIWQSNTEAF
V gene: TRBV6-2/TRBV6-3; J gene: TRBJ1-2; CDR3 protein: ASSYSTGGRRGYT
V gene: TRBV2; J gene: TRBJ2-7; CDR3 protein: ASRARTESSYEQY
V gene: TRBV7-9; J gene: TRBJ1-5; CDR3 protein: ASSLAKDQPQH
V gene: TRBV28; J gene: TRBJ2-5; CDR3 protein: ASSLTGLKTQY
V gene: TRBV3-1; J gene: TRBJ1-1; CDR3 protein: ASSTDRDLDTEAY
V gene: TRBV2; J gene: TRBJ2-3; CDR3 protein: ASSGIGTSGPDTQY
V gene: TRBV20-1; J gene: TRBJ1-1; CDR3 protein: RGTQSTGSLLAF
V gene: TRBV5-1; J gene: TRBJ2-3; CDR3 protein: ASSLDRGGDTQY
V gene: TRBV7-3; J gene: TRBJ1-1; CDR3 protein: ASSSEGGTNTEAF
V gene: TRBV12-3/TRBV12-4; J gene: TRBJ2-6; CDR3 protein: ASSFGGPHSGANVLT
V gene: TRBV5-1; J gene: TRBJ2-3; CDR3 protein: ASRSGALNTDTQY